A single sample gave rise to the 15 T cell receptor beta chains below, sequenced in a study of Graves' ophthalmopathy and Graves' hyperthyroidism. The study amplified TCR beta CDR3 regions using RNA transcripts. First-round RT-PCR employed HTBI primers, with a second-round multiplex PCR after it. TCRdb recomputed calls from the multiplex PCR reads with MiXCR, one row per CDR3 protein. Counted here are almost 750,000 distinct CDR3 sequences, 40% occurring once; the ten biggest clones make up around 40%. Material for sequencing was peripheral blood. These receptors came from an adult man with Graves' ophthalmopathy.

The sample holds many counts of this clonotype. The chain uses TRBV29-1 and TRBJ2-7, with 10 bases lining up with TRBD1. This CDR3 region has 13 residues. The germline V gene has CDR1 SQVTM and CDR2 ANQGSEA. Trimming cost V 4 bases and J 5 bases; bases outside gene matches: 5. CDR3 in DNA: TGCAGCGTTGGAGACAGGGGGCTCGACGAGCAGTACTTC. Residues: CSVGDRGLDEQYF.

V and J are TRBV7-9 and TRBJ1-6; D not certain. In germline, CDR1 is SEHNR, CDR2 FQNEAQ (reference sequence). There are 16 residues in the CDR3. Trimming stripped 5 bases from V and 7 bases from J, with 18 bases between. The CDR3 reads CASSLYIGVKNSPLHF. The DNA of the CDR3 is TGTGCCAGCAGCCTATATATAGGAGTGAAGAATTCACCCCTCCACTTT.

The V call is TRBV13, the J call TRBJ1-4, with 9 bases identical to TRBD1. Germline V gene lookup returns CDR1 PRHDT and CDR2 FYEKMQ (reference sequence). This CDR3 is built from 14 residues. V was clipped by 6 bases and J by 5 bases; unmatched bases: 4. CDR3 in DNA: TGTGCCAGCAGTGGACAGGGGAGAAATGAAAAACTGTTTTTT. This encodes CASSGQGRNEKLFF.

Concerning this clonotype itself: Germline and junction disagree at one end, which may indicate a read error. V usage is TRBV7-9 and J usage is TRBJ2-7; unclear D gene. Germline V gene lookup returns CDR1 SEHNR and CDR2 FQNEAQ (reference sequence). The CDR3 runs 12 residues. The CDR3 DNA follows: TGTGCCAGCAGCTTGCGAAGGAACGAGCGGTACTTC. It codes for CASSLRRNERYF.

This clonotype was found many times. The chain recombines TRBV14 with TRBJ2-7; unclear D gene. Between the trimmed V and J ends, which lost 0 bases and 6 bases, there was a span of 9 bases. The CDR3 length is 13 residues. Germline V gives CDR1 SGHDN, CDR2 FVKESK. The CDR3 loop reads CASSQEFNSEQYF. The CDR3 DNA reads TGTGCCAGCAGCCAAGAGTTTAATTCCGAGCAGTACTTC.

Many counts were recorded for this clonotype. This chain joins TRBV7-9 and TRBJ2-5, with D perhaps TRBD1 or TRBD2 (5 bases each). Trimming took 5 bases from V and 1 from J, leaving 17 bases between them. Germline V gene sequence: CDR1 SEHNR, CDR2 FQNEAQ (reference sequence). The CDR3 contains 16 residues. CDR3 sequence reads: CASSTRLSGGQETQYF. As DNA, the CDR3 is TGTGCCAGCAGCACCCGACTGAGTGGGGGCCAAGAGACCCAGTACTTC.

The CDR3 DNA sequence: TGCAGTGCCGCAGGACAGGTTTCCGAGCAGTACTTC. Residues: CSAAGQVSEQYF. The V call is TRBV20-1, the J call TRBJ2-7; the match to TRBD1 covers 7 bases. J gave up 6 bases and V 6 bases, and 8 bases lay outside the gene matches. The CDR3 loop spans 12 amino acids. The germline V gene encodes CDR1 DFQATT and CDR2 SNEGSKA (reference sequence).

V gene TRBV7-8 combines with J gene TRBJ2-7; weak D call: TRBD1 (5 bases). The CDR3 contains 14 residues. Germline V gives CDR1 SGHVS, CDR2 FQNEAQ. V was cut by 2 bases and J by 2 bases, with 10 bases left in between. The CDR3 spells CASSLRTPPYEQYF. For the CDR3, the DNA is TGTGCCAGCAGCTTAAGGACACCCCCCTACGAGCAGTACTTC.

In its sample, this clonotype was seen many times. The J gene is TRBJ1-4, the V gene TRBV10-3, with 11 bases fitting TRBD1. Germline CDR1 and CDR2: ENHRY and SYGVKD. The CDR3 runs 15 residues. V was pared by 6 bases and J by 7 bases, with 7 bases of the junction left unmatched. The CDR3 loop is CAISDTGTGGEKLFF. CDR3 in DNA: TGTGCCATCAGCGACACCGGGACAGGGGGTGAAAAACTGTTTTTT.

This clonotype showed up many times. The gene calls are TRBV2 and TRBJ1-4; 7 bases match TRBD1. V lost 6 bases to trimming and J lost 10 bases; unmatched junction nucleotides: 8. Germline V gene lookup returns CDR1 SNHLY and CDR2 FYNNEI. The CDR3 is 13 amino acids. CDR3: CASSLDREVKLFF. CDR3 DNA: TGTGCCAGCAGCCTTGACAGGGAGGTAAAACTGTTTTTT.

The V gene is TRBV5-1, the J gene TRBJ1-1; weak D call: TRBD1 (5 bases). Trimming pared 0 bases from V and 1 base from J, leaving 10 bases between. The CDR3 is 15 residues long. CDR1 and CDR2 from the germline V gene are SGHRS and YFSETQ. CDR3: CASSLGQPGNTEAFF. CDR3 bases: TGCGCCAGCAGCTTGGGACAGCCGGGGAACACTGAAGCTTTCTTT.

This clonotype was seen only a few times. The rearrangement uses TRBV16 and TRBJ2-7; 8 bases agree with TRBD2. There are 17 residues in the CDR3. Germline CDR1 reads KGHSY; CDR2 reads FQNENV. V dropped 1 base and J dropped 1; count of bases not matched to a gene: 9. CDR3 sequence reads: CASSQLLASGRSYEQYF. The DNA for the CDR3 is TGTGCCAGCAGCCAATTGCTGGCTAGCGGGCGTTCCTACGAGCAGTACTTC.

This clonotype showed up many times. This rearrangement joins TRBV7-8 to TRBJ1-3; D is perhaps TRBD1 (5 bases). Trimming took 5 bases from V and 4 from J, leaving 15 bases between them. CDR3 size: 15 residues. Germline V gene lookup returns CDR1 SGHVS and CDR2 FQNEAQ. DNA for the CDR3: TGTGCCAGCAGCCTGGGAAGGGGCGCAGGAAACACCATATATTTT. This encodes CASSLGRGAGNTIYF.

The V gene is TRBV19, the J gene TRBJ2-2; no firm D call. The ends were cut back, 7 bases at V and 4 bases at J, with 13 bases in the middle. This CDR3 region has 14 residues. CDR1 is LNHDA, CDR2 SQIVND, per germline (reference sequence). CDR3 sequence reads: CASNHGEVTGELFF. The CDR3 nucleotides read TGTGCCAGTAACCATGGAGAGGTCACCGGGGAGCTGTTTTTT.

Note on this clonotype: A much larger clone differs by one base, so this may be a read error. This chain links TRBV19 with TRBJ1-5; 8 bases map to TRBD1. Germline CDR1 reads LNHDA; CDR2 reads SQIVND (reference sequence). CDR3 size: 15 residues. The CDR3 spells CASSIAGQGNPPQHF. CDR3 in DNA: TGTGCCAGTAGTATAGCCGGACAGGGCAATCCGCCCCAGCATTTT.